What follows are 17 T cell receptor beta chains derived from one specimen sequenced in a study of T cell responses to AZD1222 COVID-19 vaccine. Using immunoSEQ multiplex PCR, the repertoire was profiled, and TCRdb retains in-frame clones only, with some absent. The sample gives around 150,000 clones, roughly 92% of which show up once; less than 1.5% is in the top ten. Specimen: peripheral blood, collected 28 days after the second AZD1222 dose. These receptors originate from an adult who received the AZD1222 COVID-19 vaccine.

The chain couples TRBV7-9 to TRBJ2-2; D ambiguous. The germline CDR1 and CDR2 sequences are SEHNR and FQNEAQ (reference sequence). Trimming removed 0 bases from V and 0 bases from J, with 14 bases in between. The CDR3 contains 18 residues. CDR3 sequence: CASSLALSRDPNTGELFF. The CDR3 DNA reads TGTGCCAGCAGCTTAGCGCTATCAAGGGATCCGAACACCGGGGAGCTGTTTTTT.

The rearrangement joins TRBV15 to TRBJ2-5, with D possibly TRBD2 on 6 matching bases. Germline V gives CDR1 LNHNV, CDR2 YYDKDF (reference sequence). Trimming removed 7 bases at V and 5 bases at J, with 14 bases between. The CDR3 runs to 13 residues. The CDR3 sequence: CATNDYLAETQYF. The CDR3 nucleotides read TGTGCCACCAACGATTATCTAGCGGAGACCCAGTACTTC. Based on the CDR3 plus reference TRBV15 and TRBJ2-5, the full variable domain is DAMVIQNPRYQVTQFGKPVTLSCSQTLNHNVMYWYQQKSSQAPKLLFHYYDKDFNNEADTPDNFQSRRPNTSFCFLDIRSPGLGDTAMYLCATNDYLAETQYFGPGTRLLVL.

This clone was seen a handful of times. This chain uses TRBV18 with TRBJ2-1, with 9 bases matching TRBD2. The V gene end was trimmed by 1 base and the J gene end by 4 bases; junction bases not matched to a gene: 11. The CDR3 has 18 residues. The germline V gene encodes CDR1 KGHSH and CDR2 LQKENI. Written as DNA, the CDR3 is TGTGCCAGCTCACCACAGGCTAGCCCGAGCGGGAGGTACAATGAGCAGTTCTTC. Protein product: CASSPQASPSGRYNEQFF.

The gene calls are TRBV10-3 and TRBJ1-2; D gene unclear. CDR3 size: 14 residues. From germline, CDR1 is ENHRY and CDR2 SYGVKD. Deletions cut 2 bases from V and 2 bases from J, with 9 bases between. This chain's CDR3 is CAISEGSINYGYTF. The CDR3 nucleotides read TGTGCCATCAGTGAGGGTAGTATAAACTATGGCTACACCTTC.

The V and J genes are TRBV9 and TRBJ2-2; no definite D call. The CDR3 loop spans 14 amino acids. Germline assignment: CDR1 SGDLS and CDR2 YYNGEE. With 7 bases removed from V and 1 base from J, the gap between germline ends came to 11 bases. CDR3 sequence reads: CASQGSLNTGELFF. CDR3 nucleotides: TGTGCCAGCCAAGGTTCCTTGAACACCGGGGAGCTGTTTTTT.

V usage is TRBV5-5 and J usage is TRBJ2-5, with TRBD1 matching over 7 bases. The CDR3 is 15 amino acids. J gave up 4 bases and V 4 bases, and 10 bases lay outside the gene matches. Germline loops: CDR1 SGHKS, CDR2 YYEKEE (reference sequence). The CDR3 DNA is TGTGCCAGCAGCCCGACAGGGTTCTCTCCAGAGACCCAGTACTTC. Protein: CASSPTGFSPETQYF.

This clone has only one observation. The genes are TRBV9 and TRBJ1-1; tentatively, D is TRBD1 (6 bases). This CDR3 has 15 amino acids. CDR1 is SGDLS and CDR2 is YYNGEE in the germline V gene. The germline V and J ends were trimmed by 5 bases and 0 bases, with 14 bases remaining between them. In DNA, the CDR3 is TGTGCCAGCAGGCCGTTACAGGGACTGAACACTGAAGCTTTCTTT. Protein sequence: CASRPLQGLNTEAFF. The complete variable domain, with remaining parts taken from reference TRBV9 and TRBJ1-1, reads DSGVTQTPKHLITATGQRVTLRCSPRSGDLSVYWYQQSLDQGLQFLIQYYNGEERAKGNILERFSAQQFPDLHSELNLSSLELGDSALYFCASRPLQGLNTEAFFGQGTRLTVV.

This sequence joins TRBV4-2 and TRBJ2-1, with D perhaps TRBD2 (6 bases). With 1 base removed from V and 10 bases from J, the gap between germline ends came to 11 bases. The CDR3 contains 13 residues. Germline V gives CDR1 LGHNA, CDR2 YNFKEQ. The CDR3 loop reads CASSQVSGEEQFF. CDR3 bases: TGTGCCAGCAGCCAAGTGTCGGGAGAAGAGCAGTTCTTC.

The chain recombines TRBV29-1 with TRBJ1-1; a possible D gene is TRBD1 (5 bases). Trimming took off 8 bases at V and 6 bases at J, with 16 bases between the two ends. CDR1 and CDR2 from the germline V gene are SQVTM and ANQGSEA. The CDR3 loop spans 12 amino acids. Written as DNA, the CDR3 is TGCAGCTCCCCCGGGGCTAGCGCTGAAGCTTTCTTT. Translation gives CSSPGASAEAFF. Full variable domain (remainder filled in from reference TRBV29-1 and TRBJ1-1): SAVISQKPSRDICQRGTSLTIQCQVDSQVTMMFWYRQQPGQSLTLIATANQGSEATYESGFVIDKFPISRPNLTFSTLTVSNMSPEDSSIYLCSSPGASAEAFFGQGTRLTVV.

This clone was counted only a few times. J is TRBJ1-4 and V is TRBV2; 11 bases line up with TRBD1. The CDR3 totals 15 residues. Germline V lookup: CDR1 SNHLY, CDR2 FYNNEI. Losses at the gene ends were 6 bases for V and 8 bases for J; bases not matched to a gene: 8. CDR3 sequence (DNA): TGTGCCAGCAGACCGGACAGGGGGCCGAAGGAAAAACTGTTTTTT. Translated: CASRPDRGPKEKLFF.

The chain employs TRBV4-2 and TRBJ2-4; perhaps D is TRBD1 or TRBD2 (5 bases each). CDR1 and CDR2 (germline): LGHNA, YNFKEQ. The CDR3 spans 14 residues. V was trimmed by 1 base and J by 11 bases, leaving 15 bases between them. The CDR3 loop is CASSQVEGQILQYF. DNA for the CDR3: TGTGCCAGCAGCCAAGTCGAGGGGCAAATACTTCAGTACTTC.

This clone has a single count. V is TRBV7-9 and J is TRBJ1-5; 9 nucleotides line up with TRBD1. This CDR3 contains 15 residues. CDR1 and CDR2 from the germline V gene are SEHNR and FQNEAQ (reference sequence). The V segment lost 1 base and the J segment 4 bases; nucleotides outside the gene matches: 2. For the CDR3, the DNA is TGTGCCAGCAGCTTAGGGGGGACAGGGAATCAGCCCCAGCATTTT. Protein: CASSLGGTGNQPQHF. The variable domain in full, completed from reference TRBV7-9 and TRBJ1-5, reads DTGVSQNPRHKITKRGQNVTFRCDPISEHNRLYWYRQTLGQGPEFLTYFQNEAQLEKSRLLSDRFSAERPKGSFSTLEIQRTEQGDSAMYLCASSLGGTGNQPQHFGDGTRLSIL.

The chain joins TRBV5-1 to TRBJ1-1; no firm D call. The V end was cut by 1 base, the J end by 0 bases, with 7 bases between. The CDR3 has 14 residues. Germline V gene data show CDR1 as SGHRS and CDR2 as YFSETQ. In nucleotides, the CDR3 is TGCGCCAGCAGCTTGCGAGCACTGAACACTGAAGCTTTCTTT. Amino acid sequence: CASSLRALNTEAFF.

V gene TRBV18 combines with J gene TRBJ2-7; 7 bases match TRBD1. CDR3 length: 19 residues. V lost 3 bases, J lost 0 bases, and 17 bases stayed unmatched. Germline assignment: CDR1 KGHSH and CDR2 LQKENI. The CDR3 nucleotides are TGTGCCAGCTCACCTCTACCCACCGTAGGGGGCAGTAGCTCCTACGAGCAGTACTTC. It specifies CASSPLPTVGGSSSYEQYF. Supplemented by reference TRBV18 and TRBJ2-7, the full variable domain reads NAGVMQNPRHLVRRRGQEARLRCSPMKGHSHVYWYRQLPEEGLKFMVYLQKENIIDESGMPKERFSAEFPKEGPSILRIQQVVRGDSAAYFCASSPLPTVGGSSSYEQYFGPGTRLTVT.

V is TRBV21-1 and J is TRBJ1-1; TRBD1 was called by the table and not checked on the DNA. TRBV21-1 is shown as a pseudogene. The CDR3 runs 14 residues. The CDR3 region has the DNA TGTGCCAGCAGCGATCGGGACAGGGGGACTGAAGCTTTCTTT. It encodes CASSDRDRGTEAFF.

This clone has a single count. The chain's CDR3 is CASSLKKNTEAFF. The CDR3 DNA follows: TGTGCCAGCAGTTTAAAAAAGAACACTGAAGCTTTCTTT. The chain couples TRBV27 to TRBJ1-1; D gene unclear. Germline CDR1 MNHEY, CDR2 SMNVEV (reference sequence). The CDR3 has 13 residues. Trimming removed 2 bases at V and 1 base at J, with 5 bases between.

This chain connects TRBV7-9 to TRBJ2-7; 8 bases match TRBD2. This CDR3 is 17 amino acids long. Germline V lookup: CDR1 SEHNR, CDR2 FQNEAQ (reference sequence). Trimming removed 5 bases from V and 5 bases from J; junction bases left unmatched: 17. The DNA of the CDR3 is TGTGCCAGCAGCCCGGGGCTAGCGGGCAGTTTTCTCCACGAGCAGTACTTC. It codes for CASSPGLAGSFLHEQYF.